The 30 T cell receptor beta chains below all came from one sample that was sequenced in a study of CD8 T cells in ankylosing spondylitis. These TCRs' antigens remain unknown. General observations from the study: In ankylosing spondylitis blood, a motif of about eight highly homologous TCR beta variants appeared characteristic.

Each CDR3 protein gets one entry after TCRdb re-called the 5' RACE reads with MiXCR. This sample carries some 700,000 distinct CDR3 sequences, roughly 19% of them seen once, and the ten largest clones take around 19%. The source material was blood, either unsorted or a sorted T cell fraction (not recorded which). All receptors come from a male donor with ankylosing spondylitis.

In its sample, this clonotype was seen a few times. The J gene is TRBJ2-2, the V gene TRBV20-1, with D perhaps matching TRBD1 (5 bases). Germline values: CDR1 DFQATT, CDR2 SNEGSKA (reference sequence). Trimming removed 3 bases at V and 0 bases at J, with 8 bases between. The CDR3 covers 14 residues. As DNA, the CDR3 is TGCAGTGCTAGCAGGGATCCGAACACCGGGGAGCTGTTTTTT. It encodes CSASRDPNTGELFF.

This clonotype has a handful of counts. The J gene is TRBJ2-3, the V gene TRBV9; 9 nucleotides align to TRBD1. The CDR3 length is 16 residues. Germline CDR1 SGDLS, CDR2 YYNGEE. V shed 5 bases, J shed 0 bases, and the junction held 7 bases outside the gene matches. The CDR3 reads CASRAGTGGSTDTQYF. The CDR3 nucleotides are TGTGCCAGCAGGGCTGGTACAGGGGGCAGCACAGATACGCAGTATTTT.

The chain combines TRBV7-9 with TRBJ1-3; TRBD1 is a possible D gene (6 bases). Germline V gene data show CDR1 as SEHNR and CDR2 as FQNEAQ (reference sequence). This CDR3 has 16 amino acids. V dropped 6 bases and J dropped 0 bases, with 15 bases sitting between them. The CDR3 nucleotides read TGTGCCAGCAGGCTAAACAGGGCCAGCTCTGGAAACACCATATATTTT. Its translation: CASRLNRASSGNTIYF.

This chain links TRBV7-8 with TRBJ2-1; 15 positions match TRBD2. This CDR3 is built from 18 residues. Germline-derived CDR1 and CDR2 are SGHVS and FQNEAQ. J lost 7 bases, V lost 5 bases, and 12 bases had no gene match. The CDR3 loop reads CASSIPRTSGGEYNEQFF. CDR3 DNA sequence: TGTGCCAGCAGCATCCCTCGGACTAGCGGGGGGGAATATAATGAGCAGTTCTTC.

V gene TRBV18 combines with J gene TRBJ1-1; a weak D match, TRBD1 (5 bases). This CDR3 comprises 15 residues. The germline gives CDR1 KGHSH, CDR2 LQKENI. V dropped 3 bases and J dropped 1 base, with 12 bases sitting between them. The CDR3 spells CASSPLGDGNTEAFF. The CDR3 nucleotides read TGTGCCAGCTCACCGCTTGGGGACGGGAACACTGAAGCTTTCTTT.

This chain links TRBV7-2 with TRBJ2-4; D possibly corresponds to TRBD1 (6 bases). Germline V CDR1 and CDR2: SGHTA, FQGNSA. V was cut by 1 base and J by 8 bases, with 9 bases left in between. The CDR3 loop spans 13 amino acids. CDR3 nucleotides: TGTGCCAGCAGCTTAGGCAGGGGAGACATTCAGTACTTC. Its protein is CASSLGRGDIQYF.

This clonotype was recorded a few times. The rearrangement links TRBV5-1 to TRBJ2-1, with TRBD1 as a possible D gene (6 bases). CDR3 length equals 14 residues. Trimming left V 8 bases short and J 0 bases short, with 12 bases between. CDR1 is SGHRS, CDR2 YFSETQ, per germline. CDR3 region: CASLQGDSYNEQFF. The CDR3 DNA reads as TGCGCCAGTCTACAGGGAGACTCCTACAATGAGCAGTTCTTC. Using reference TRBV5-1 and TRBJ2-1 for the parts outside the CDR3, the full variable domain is KAGVTQTPRYLIKTRGQQVTLSCSPISGHRSVSWYQQTPGQGLQFLFEYFSETQRNKGNFPGRFSGRQFSNSRSEMNVSTLELGDSALYLCASLQGDSYNEQFFGPGTRLTVL.

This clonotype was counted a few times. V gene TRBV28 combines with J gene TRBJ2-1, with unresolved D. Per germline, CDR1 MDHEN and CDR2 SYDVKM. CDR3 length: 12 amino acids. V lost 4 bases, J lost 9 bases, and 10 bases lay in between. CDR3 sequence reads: CASSSRLGEQFF. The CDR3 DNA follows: TGTGCCAGCAGTTCCCGACTTGGTGAGCAGTTCTTC.

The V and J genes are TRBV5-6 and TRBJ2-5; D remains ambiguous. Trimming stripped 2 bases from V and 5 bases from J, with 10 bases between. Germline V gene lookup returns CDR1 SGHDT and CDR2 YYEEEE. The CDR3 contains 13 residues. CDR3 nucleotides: TGTGCCAGCAGCTTATACGTTTGGGAGACCCAGTACTTC. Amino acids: CASSLYVWETQYF.

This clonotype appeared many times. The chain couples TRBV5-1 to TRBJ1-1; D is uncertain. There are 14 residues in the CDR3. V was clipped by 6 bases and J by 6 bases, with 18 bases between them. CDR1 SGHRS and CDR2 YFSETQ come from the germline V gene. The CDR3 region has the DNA TGCGCCAGCAAGGTTCAGTTGAATGCCGCTGAAGCTTTCTTT. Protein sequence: CASKVQLNAAEAFF.

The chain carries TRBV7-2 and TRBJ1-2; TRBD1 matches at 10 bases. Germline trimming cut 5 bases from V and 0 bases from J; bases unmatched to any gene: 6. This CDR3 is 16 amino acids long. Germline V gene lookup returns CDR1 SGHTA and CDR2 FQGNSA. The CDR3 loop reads CASSPRQGATNYGYTF. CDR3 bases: TGTGCCAGCAGCCCACGACAGGGGGCGACTAACTATGGCTACACCTTC.

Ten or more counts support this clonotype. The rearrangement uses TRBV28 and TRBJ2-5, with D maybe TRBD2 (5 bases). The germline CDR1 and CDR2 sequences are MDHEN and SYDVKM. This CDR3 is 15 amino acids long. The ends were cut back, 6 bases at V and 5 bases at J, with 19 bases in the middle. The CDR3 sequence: CASSLLEAKSETQYF. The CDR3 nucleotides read TGTGCCAGCAGCCTCTTGGAGGCTAAGTCGGAGACCCAGTACTTC.

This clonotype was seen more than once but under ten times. The CDR3 loop is CASSPDRGTHNEQFF. In DNA form, the CDR3 reads TGTGCCAGCAGTCCAGACAGGGGGACACACAATGAGCAGTTCTTC. This sequence joins TRBV28 and TRBJ2-1; 9 nucleotides agree with TRBD1. Per germline, CDR1 MDHEN and CDR2 SYDVKM. This CDR3 has 15 residues. The V and J ends lost 5 bases and 5 bases, in that order; junction bases with no gene match: 7. The whole variable domain, remainder taken from reference TRBV28 and TRBJ2-1, is DVKVTQSSRYLVKRTGEKVFLECVQDMDHENMFWYRQDPGLGLRLIYFSYDVKMKEKGDIPEGYSVSREKKERFSLILESASTNQTSMYLCASSPDRGTHNEQFFGPGTRLTVL.

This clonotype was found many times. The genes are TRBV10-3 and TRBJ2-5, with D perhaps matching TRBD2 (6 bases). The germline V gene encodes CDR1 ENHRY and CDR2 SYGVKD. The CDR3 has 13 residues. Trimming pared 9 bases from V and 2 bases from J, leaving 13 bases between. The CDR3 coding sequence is TGTGCCATAAGGGTTAGCGGTCAAGAGACCCAGTACTTC. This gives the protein CAIRVSGQETQYF.

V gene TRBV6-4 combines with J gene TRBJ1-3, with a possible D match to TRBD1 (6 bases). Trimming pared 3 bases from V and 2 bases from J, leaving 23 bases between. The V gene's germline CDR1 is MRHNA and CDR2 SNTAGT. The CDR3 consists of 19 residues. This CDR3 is CASSDRGTGQQGPGNTIYF. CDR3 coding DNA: TGTGCCAGCAGTGATCGGGGCACAGGGCAGCAGGGTCCTGGAAACACCATATATTTT.

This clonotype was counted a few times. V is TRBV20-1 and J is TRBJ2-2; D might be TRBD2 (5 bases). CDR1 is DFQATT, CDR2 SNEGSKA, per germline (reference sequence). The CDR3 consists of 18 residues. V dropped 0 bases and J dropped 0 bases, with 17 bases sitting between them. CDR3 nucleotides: TGCAGTGCTAGAGATCGGGCTAGCCCCACACCGAACACCGGGGAGCTGTTTTTT. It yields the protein CSARDRASPTPNTGELFF.

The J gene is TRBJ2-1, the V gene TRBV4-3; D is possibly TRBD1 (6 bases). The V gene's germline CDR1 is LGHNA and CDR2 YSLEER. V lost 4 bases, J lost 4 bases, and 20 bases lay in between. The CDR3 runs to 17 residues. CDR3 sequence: CASSPETPGQAYNEQFF. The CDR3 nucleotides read TGCGCCAGCAGCCCCGAAACCCCGGGACAAGCATACAATGAGCAGTTCTTC.

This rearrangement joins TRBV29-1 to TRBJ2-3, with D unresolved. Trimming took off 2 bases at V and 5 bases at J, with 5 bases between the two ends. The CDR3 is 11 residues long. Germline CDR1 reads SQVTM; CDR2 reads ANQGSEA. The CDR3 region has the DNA TGCAGCGTTGAATTCTTAGATACGCAGTATTTT. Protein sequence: CSVEFLDTQYF.

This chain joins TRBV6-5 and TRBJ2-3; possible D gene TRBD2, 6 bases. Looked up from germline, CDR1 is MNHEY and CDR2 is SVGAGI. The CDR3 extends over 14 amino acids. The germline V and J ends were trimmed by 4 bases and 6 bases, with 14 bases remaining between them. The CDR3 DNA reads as TGTGCCAGCAGTTCTAGTCGCGGGAAGGATACGCAGTATTTT. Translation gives CASSSSRGKDTQYF.

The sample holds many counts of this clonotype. The CDR3 reads CASSLGPPSYEQYF. The CDR3 DNA follows: TGTGCCAGCAGCTTGGGCCCTCCCTCCTACGAGCAGTACTTC. This rearrangement joins TRBV5-5 to TRBJ2-7; D unclear. V gave up 0 bases and J gave up 0 bases, with 7 bases separating them. This CDR3 has 14 residues. Germline V gene sequence: CDR1 SGHKS, CDR2 YYEKEE (reference sequence).

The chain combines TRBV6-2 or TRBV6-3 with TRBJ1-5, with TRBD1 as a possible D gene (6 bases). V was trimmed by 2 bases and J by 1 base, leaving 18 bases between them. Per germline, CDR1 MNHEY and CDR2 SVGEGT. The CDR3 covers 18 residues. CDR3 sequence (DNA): TGTGCCAGCAGTTACGCATGGAGGGGGGCGATGAGCAATCAGCCCCAGCATTTT. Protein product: CASSYAWRGAMSNQPQHF.

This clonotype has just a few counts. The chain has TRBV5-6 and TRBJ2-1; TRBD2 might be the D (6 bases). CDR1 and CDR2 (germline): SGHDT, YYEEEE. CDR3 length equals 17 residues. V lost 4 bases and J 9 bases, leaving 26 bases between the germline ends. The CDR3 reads CASSPGRTSSFSGEQFF. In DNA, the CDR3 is TGTGCCAGCAGCCCGGGGCGTACTAGCAGTTTTTCAGGTGAGCAGTTCTTC.

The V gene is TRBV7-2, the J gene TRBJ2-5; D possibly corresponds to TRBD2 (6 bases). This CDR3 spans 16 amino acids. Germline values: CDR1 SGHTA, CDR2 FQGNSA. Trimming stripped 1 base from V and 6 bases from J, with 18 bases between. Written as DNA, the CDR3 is TGTGCCAGCAGCTTAGACGTGGGGGGAGGCAGAAAGACCCAGTACTTC. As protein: CASSLDVGGGRKTQYF.

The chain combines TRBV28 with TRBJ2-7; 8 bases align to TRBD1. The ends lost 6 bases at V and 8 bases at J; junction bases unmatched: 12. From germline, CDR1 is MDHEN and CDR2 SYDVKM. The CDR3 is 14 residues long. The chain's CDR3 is CASSRGTGLRQQYF. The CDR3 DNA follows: TGTGCCAGCAGCCGAGGGACAGGACTACGGCAGCAGTACTTC.

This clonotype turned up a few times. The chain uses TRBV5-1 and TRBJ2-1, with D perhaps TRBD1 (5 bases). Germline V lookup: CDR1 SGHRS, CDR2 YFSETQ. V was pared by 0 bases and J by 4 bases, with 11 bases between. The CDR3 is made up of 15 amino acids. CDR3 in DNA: TGCGCCAGCAGCTTGGAACAGGCTTCTTACAATGAGCAGTTCTTC. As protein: CASSLEQASYNEQFF.

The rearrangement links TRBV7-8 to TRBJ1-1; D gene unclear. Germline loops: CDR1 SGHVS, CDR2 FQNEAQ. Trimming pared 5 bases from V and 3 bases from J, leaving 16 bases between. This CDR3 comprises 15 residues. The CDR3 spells CASSIGARAHTEAFF. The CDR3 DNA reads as TGTGCCAGCAGCATAGGCGCCCGGGCACACACTGAAGCTTTCTTT.

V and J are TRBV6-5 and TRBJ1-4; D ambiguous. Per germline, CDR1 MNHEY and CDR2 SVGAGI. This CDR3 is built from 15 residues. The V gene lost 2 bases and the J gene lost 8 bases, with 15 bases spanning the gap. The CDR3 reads CASSYQAGPSEKLFF. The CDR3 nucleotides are TGTGCCAGCAGTTACCAGGCCGGGCCATCGGAAAAACTGTTTTTT.

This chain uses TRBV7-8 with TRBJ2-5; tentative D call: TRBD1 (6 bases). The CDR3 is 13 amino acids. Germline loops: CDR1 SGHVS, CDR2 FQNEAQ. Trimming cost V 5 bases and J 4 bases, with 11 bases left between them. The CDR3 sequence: CASSPDSPETQYF. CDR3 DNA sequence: TGTGCCAGCAGCCCGGACAGCCCAGAGACCCAGTACTTC.

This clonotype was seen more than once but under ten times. The CDR3 DNA follows: TGTGCCAGCAGCCTCACCGGGACAGCGATGACAGATACGCAGTATTTT. Its protein is CASSLTGTAMTDTQYF. This sequence joins TRBV7-2 and TRBJ2-3, with TRBD1 matching 7 bases. Trimming removed 5 bases from V and 3 bases from J; junction bases left unmatched: 11. The CDR3 totals 16 residues. Germline V gives CDR1 SGHTA, CDR2 FQGNSA.

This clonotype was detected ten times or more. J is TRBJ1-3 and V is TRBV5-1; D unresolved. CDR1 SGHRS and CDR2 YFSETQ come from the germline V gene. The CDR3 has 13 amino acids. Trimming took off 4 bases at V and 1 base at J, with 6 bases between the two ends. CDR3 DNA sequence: TGCGCCAGCAGCGGTGGTTCTGGAAACACCATATATTTT. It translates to CASSGGSGNTIYF. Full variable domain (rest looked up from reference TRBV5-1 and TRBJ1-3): KAGVTQTPRYLIKTRGQQVTLSCSPISGHRSVSWYQQTPGQGLQFLFEYFSETQRNKGNFPGRFSGRQFSNSRSEMNVSTLELGDSALYLCASSGGSGNTIYFGEGSWLTVV.